This T cell receptor (beta chain) was retrieved from a study of T cell responses to AZD1222 COVID-19 vaccine. The data were produced by immunoSEQ multiplex PCR, yet TCRdb's version contains in-frame clones alone and is incomplete. The sample holds fewer than 200,000 clones; almost 90% are singletons and the top ten take roughly 10%. The germline V and J ends were trimmed by 0 bases and 2 bases, with 5 bases remaining between them. The CDR3 runs 14 residues. Germline V gene data show CDR1 as MNHEY and CDR2 as SVGEGT. The rearrangement joins TRBV6-2 or TRBV6-3 to TRBJ1-5; D ambiguous. The sample was peripheral blood, taken 28 days after the second AZD1222 dose. This sequence originates from an adult who received the AZD1222 COVID-19 vaccine. The CDR3 nucleotides read TGTGCCAGCAGTTACTCGAACGGCAATCAGCCCCAGCATTTT. Translation: CASSYSNGNQPQHF.